This T cell receptor beta chain was documented in a study of T cell repertoires in cytomegalovirus infection. There are a few counts of this clonotype. As yet, its antigen is unknown. Regarding the study as a whole: The cumulative frequency of public TCR beta families distinguished individuals who carried CMV together with the relevant HLA. Across the ex vivo response, the dominant clonotypes were HLA-C-restricted CMV-specific TCR beta clonotypes.

Each CDR3 protein is one row after TCRdb ran MiXCR on the reads. The data contain about 770,000 distinct CDR3 sequences, under 35% of them singletons. This sequence was found in a human donor in good health (CMV status not recorded). Some clones in this sample may be carry-over from other donors' samples. The sequencing used cultured CD8+ T cells from PBMCs, collected from culture after CMV antigen stimulation.

The CDR3 loop is CATGGEGPAEAFF. CDR3 nucleotide sequence: TGTGCCACGGGGGGGGAGGGCCCCGCTGAAGCTTTCTTT. The chain is built from TRBV6-6 and TRBJ1-1, with D possibly matching TRBD1 (5 bases). Looked up from germline, CDR1 is MNHNY and CDR2 is SVGAGI (reference sequence). This CDR3 is built from 13 residues. V lost 10 bases and J lost 6, with 18 bases in between.